This TCR beta chain was documented in a study of blood T cells in healthy people across ages. CDR3 size: 17 residues. The germline V gene has CDR1 KGHSH and CDR2 LQKENI. Germline trimming cut 6 bases from V and 13 bases from J; bases unmatched to any gene: 23. Primed by a sample-barcoded 5' primer and a J-beta primer mix, a second PCR proceeded for about 7 to 11 cycles. From the 5' RACE reads, TCRdb called clonotypes with MiXCR, one entry per CDR3 protein. This sample has around 650,000 distinct CDR3 sequences, with roughly 32% found just once. Details on this clonotype: Antigen: not known. This clone may be a read error of a much larger clone one base away.

Findings of the study overall: Unknown CMV status may confound age-related changes in expanded clones.

The clonotype comes from an elderly woman in good health. The chain joins TRBV18 to TRBJ2-4, with 8 bases fitting TRBD1. The sample comprised blood. The CDR3 reads CASSRLMAGGDGGEQYF. DNA of the CDR3: TGTGCCAGCTCTCGACTTATGGCAGGGGGCGACGGGGGAGAGCAGTACTTC.